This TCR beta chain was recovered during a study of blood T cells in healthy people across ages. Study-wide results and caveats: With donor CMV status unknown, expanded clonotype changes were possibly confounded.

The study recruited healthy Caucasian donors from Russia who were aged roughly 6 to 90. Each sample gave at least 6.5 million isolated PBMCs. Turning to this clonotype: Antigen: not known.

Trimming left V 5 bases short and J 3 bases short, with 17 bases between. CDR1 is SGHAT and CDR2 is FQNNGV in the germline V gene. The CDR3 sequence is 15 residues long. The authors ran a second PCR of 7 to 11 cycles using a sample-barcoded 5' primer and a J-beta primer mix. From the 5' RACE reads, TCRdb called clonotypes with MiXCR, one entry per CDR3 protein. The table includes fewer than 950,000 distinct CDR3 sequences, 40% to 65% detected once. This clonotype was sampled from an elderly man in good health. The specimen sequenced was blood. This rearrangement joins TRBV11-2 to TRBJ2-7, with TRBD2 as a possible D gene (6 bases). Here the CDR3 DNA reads TGTGCCAGCAGCCTAGTGGGGGGTTCCGTCTACGAGCAGTACTTC. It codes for CASSLVGGSVYEQYF.